This TCR beta chain was captured by sequencing in a study of blood T cell repertoires in COVID-19. In the original analysis: The authors estimated nucleated cell counts from reference gene primer amplification. Generated by immunoSEQ multiplex PCR, the TCRdb table keeps only in-frame clones and is missing some. V and J calls and clone size follow that table, whereas D and trimming were derived from the DNA. The sample comprises just over 300,000 clones, 87% of which are singletons, and 8.9% rests with the top ten. The length of the CDR3 is 17 residues. The germline V gene encodes CDR1 SGHTA and CDR2 FQGTGA. J gave up 4 bases and V 4 bases, and 10 bases lay outside the gene matches.

Material: PBMCs or T cells enriched from blood (not recorded which). The sequence was collected from a woman aged 18-29 years who had recovered from COVID-19. This sequence joins TRBV7-3 and TRBJ2-5, with TRBD2 identical over 12 bases. Written as DNA, the CDR3 is TGTGCCAGCAGCTCGGACCGACTAGCGGGAGAGGGAGAGACCCAGTACTTC. Its translation: CASSSDRLAGEGETQYF.